This T cell receptor beta chain was identified during a study of cytomegalovirus exposure and HLA in healthy donors. Of note for this clone: Its antigen is not identified.

V was pared by 4 bases and J by 7 bases, with 14 bases between. Germline V gene lookup returns CDR1 MNHEY and CDR2 SVGAGI. The CDR3 extends over 13 amino acids. TCRdb keeps only in-frame clones here, not all; method: immunoSEQ multiplex PCR. Among 80,000 to 95,000 clones, over 85% were seen once, and the ten largest hold about 1.1%. Study-wide results and caveats: With high specificity and sensitivity, the classifier reportedly diagnosed cytomegalovirus status.

The sample was PBMCs. The chain has TRBV6-5 and TRBJ2-7; D remains ambiguous. The receptor was isolated from a woman aged 25-40 years in good health and CMV-seropositive. In nucleotides, the CDR3 is TGTGCCAGCAGTTCGACTGGAAGCTTGGAGCAGTACTTC. Translated, it gives CASSSTGSLEQYF.